Presented here are 29 T cell receptor beta chains from one specimen sequenced in a study of graft-versus-host responses after intestinal transplantation. Assay: immunoSEQ multiplex PCR; the TCRdb copy retains only in-frame clones and omits some. There are just under 90,000 clones in the sample; roughly 80% occur only once, and roughly a sixth lies in the top ten. The antigens these receptors bind are not known. The sample here was unstimulated CD8+ T cells sorted from spleen or lymph node cells, taken before intestinal transplant. The receptors were sampled from a human donor who received an intestinal transplant.

The chain is built from TRBV27 and TRBJ2-1; D tentatively fits TRBD1 or TRBD2 (5 bases each). Trimming removed 4 bases from V and 3 bases from J, with 13 bases in between. This CDR3 is built from 15 residues. Germline V CDR1 and CDR2: MNHEY, SMNVEV (reference sequence). CDR3 sequence (DNA): TGTGCCAGCAGTTCGAGTTGGGGGAGCTACAATGAGCAGTTCTTC. It is translated as CASSSSWGSYNEQFF.

V usage is TRBV29-1 and J usage is TRBJ1-2; no reliable D call. The CDR3 sequence is 12 residues long. The germline V gene encodes CDR1 SQVTM and CDR2 ANQGSEA. Trimming left V 1 base short and J 4 bases short, with 7 bases between. CDR3 protein: CSVEGWTYGYTF. Here the CDR3 DNA reads TGCAGCGTTGAAGGCTGGACCTATGGCTACACCTTC.

The chain combines TRBV28 with TRBJ2-7; the D gene is possibly TRBD1 (7 bases). Trimming pared 4 bases from V and 4 bases from J, leaving 14 bases between. Germline V gene sequence: CDR1 MDHEN, CDR2 SYDVKM. This CDR3 spans 14 amino acids. This chain's CDR3 is CASSSQGGRYEQYF. In DNA, the CDR3 is TGTGCCAGCAGTTCTCAGGGGGGAAGGTACGAGCAGTACTTC. The variable domain in full, completed from reference TRBV28 and TRBJ2-7, reads DVKVTQSSRYLVKRTGEKVFLECVQDMDHENMFWYRQDPGLGLRLIYFSYDVKMKEKGDIPEGYSVSREKKERFSLILESASTNQTSMYLCASSSQGGRYEQYFGPGTRLTVT.

This clone was observed a single time. The rearrangement links TRBV6-1 to TRBJ2-3; no clear D gene. In germline, CDR1 is MNHNS, CDR2 SASEGT. V was trimmed by 5 bases and J by 6 bases, leaving 15 bases between them. The CDR3 is 14 residues long. As DNA, the CDR3 is TGTGCCAGCAGTCCACCGCGAAGTTGGGATACGCAGTATTTT. It translates to CASSPPRSWDTQYF.

This chain connects TRBV15 to TRBJ1-4; D is possibly TRBD1 (5 bases). Trimming left V 4 bases short and J 7 bases short, with 13 bases between. Per the germline V gene, CDR1 is LNHNV and CDR2 is YYDKDF (reference sequence). The CDR3 runs to 14 residues. CDR3 loop: CATSMGVGSEKLFF. The CDR3 nucleotides read TGTGCCACCAGCATGGGGGTAGGAAGTGAAAAACTGTTTTTT.

This clone was recorded a few times. Other nucleotide sequences in the sample specify the same CDR3. CDR3 in amino acids: CASSATDALEKLFF. In nucleotides, the CDR3 is TGTGCCAGTAGCGCGACAGACGCACTTGAAAAACTGTTTTTT. The rearrangement joins TRBV19 to TRBJ1-4; a possible D gene is TRBD1 (5 bases). This CDR3 spans 14 amino acids. Germline CDR1 is LNHDA and CDR2 is SQIVND (reference sequence). V shed 6 bases and J shed 7 bases, with 15 bases lying between them.

CDR3 in amino acids: CASSYSEGGWGEQFF. As DNA, the CDR3 is TGTGCCAGCAGTTACTCGGAGGGAGGCTGGGGTGAGCAGTTCTTC. J is TRBJ2-1 and V is TRBV6-5; weak D call: TRBD2 (6 bases). Trimming took off 0 bases at V and 9 bases at J, with 15 bases between the two ends. This CDR3 has 15 amino acids. The germline V gene encodes CDR1 MNHEY and CDR2 SVGAGI.

The chain joins TRBV6-1 to TRBJ2-5; TRBD2 agrees at 11 bases. The J call is uncertain, as TRBJ2-7 better fits the DNA end. CDR1 and CDR2 (germline): MNHNS, SASEGT. The CDR3 has 14 residues. The DNA of the CDR3 is TGTGCCAGCATACTAGCGGGGGACGTCTACGAGCAGTACTTC. This gives the protein CASILAGDVYEQYF.

The chain combines TRBV10-3 with TRBJ2-7; 7 nucleotides agree with TRBD2. CDR1 is ENHRY and CDR2 is SYGVKD in the germline V gene. The CDR3 sequence is 13 residues long. Trimming cost V 6 bases and J 3 bases; bases outside gene matches: 5. CDR3 bases: TGTGCCATCAGAGAGACTAGCTTCTACGAGCAGTACTTC. This sequence encodes CAIRETSFYEQYF.

This clone was recorded only once. The genes are TRBV7-3 and TRBJ2-1; D is possibly TRBD1 (5 bases). The germline V gene has CDR1 SGHTA and CDR2 FQGTGA. Trimming left V 3 bases short and J 2 bases short, with 8 bases between. The CDR3 spans 14 residues. The CDR3 sequence is CASSLGQAYNEQFF. The CDR3 coding sequence is TGTGCCAGCAGCTTGGGGCAGGCCTACAATGAGCAGTTCTTC.

J is TRBJ2-1 and V is TRBV10-1; D not certain. Deletions cut 5 bases from V and 2 bases from J, with 7 bases between. The germline gives CDR1 WNHNN, CDR2 SYGVQD (reference sequence). This CDR3 spans 13 amino acids. The CDR3 loop reads CASSPTPYNEQFF. The DNA for the CDR3 is TGCGCCAGCAGTCCGACCCCCTACAATGAGCAGTTCTTC.

This sequence joins TRBV6-5 and TRBJ2-7, with D perhaps matching TRBD2 (5 bases). Trimming shortened V by 8 bases and J by 1 base, and 15 bases separated the two germline ends. The CDR3 sequence is 14 residues long. CDR1 MNHEY and CDR2 SVGAGI come from the germline V gene. CDR3 bases: TGTGCCAGCGGTTGGAGCGGTTCATCCTACGAGCAGTACTTC. It codes for CASGWSGSSYEQYF.

The CDR3 DNA reads as TGTGCCAGCAGTTTGGGGCCTGGGATGATAAGCGGTGAGCAGTTCTTC. This sequence encodes CASSLGPGMISGEQFF. This chain links TRBV27 with TRBJ2-1, with D possibly called TRBD1 or TRBD2 (5 bases each). V lost 3 bases, J lost 9 bases, and 21 bases lay in between. Germline values: CDR1 MNHEY, CDR2 SMNVEV (reference sequence). This CDR3 is 16 amino acids long.

The V and J genes are TRBV15 and TRBJ2-2; 11 bases fit TRBD1. Unmatched junction bases numbered 4, after V lost 4 bases and J lost 6 bases. The CDR3 totals 15 residues. Germline CDR1 and CDR2: LNHNV and YYDKDF (reference sequence). This chain's CDR3 is CATSIGQGAAGELFF. The CDR3 bases are TGTGCCACCAGCATCGGACAGGGGGCGGCCGGGGAGCTGTTTTTT.

This clone showed up just once. This sequence joins TRBV9 and TRBJ1-2, with no clear D. V gave up 4 bases and J gave up 1 base, with 17 bases separating them. The germline gives CDR1 SGDLS, CDR2 YYNGEE. This CDR3 spans 16 amino acids. The CDR3 DNA sequence: TGTGCCAGCAGCCCCCGGTTCGGTCGACTTAACTATGGCTACACCTTC. Its protein is CASSPRFGRLNYGYTF.

V is TRBV10-3 and J is TRBJ2-1, with D possibly matching TRBD1 (5 bases). Germline V gene data show CDR1 as ENHRY and CDR2 as SYGVKD. The ends were cut back, 0 bases at V and 4 bases at J, with 7 bases in the middle. CDR3 length equals 14 residues. In DNA form, the CDR3 reads TGTGCCATCAGTGAGTCGTCAGGGTACAATGAGCAGTTCTTC. It yields the protein CAISESSGYNEQFF.

The V gene is TRBV4-2, the J gene TRBJ2-7; 9 positions agree with TRBD2. Germline CDR1 is LGHNA and CDR2 is YNFKEQ. The V segment lost 3 bases and the J segment 3 bases; nucleotides outside the gene matches: 6. The CDR3 totals 15 residues. CDR3 amino acids: CASSHVAGGLYEQYF. CDR3 DNA sequence: TGTGCCAGCAGCCACGTCGCGGGGGGGCTCTACGAGCAGTACTTC.

The rearrangement joins TRBV5-1 to TRBJ2-1; perhaps TRBD1 as D (5 bases). This CDR3 comprises 15 residues. Germline CDR1 SGHRS, CDR2 YFSETQ. The V end was cut by 0 bases, the J end by 2 bases, with 9 bases between. The CDR3 DNA sequence: TGCGCCAGCAGCTTGGTTCAGGGCACCTACAATGAGCAGTTCTTC. This gives the protein CASSLVQGTYNEQFF.

The V gene is TRBV6-4, the J gene TRBJ2-5; D may correspond to TRBD1 or TRBD2 (5 bases each). Trimming cost V 0 bases and J 6 bases, with 8 bases left between them. The CDR3 totals 13 residues. The germline V gene has CDR1 MRHNA and CDR2 SNTAGT. The CDR3 loop is CASSDSWGKTQYF. The CDR3 DNA follows: TGTGCCAGCAGTGACTCTTGGGGGAAGACCCAGTACTTC.

This sequence joins TRBV4-2 and TRBJ1-6; D is perhaps TRBD1 (5 bases). The CDR3 is made up of 16 amino acids. Germline V lookup: CDR1 LGHNA, CDR2 YNFKEQ. Trimming took 0 bases from V and 10 from J, leaving 16 bases between them. The CDR3 DNA sequence: TGTGCCAGCAGCCAAGATCCTGAAGGGGTAAGCTCACCCCTCCACTTT. It is translated as CASSQDPEGVSSPLHF.

The chain joins TRBV18 to TRBJ2-7; 8 bases agree with TRBD1. Germline values: CDR1 KGHSH, CDR2 LQKENI. The CDR3 is made up of 14 amino acids. The ends lost 0 bases at V and 4 bases at J; junction bases unmatched: 2. Here the CDR3 DNA reads TGTGCCAGCTCACCACCTGGGACAGGATACGAGCAGTACTTC. This sequence encodes CASSPPGTGYEQYF.

The V call is TRBV5-1, the J call TRBJ2-7, with 10 bases matching TRBD1. This CDR3 has 12 residues. CDR1 SGHRS and CDR2 YFSETQ come from the germline V gene. J lost 6 bases, V lost 3 bases, and 0 bases had no gene match. The CDR3 bases are TGCGCCAGCAGCTGGACAGGGGGCGAGCAGTACTTC. This codes for CASSWTGGEQYF.

This sequence joins TRBV13 and TRBJ2-3; D may match TRBD1 or TRBD2 (6 bases each). V lost 4 bases and J lost 0, with 20 bases in between. In germline, CDR1 is PRHDT, CDR2 FYEKMQ (reference sequence). CDR3 size: 18 residues. The CDR3 sequence is CASSWGRDFKASTDTQYF. The CDR3 DNA follows: TGTGCCAGCAGCTGGGGGCGGGACTTCAAAGCGAGCACAGATACGCAGTATTTT.

The CDR3 loop is CASSQQTLPQQETQYF. CDR3 sequence (DNA): TGCGCCAGCAGCCAGCAAACACTACCCCAACAAGAGACCCAGTACTTC. This rearrangement joins TRBV4-1 to TRBJ2-5, with D unresolved. V was clipped by 3 bases and J by 2 bases, with 16 bases between them. The CDR3 sequence is 16 residues long. CDR1 MGHRA and CDR2 YSYEKL come from the germline V gene.

The gene calls are TRBV5-1 and TRBJ2-5; D gene ambiguous. This CDR3 is built from 9 residues. V was shortened by 9 bases and J by 3 bases, with 3 bases between the two germline ends. Germline CDR1 is SGHRS and CDR2 is YFSETQ. CDR3 region: CAIEETQYF. CDR3 sequence (DNA): TGCGCCATAGAAGAGACCCAGTACTTC.

The chain is built from TRBV6-4 and TRBJ2-3; D may be TRBD1 (5 bases). V lost 0 bases to trimming and J lost 6 bases, with 13 bases between them. The CDR3 consists of 15 residues. The V gene's germline CDR1 is MRHNA and CDR2 SNTAGT. CDR3 residues: CASSDSSAGSDTQYF. The CDR3 bases are TGTGCCAGCAGTGACTCGAGCGCAGGGTCCGATACGCAGTATTTT.

The chain carries TRBV14 and TRBJ2-1; D is unresolved. CDR1 and CDR2 from the germline V gene are SGHDN and FVKESK. Trimming pared 2 bases from V and 5 bases from J, leaving 19 bases between. CDR3 size: 17 residues. CDR3 sequence reads: CASSQTCFAPSDNEQFF. CDR3 DNA: TGTGCCAGCAGCCAAACGTGCTTTGCCCCCTCTGACAATGAGCAGTTCTTC.

The chain employs TRBV2 and TRBJ2-1, with D hard to call. The CDR3 spans 12 residues. The V end lost 5 bases, the J end lost 7 bases, and 9 bases lay between the germline ends. Germline CDR1 and CDR2: SNHLY and FYNNEI. DNA of the CDR3: TGTGCCAGCAGTCTATTGTGGAATGAGCAGTTCTTC. It codes for CASSLLWNEQFF. Drawing the rest from reference TRBV2 and TRBJ2-1, the complete variable domain is EPEVTQTPSHQVTQMGQEVILRCVPISNHLYFYWYRQILGQKVEFLVSFYNNEISEKSEIFDDQFSVERPDGSNFTLKIRSTKLEDSAMYFCASSLLWNEQFFGPGTRLTVL.

For this clone: With a far larger clone one base away, a read error is the likely cause. This sample includes further DNA sequences coding for the same CDR3. V usage is TRBV5-6 and J usage is TRBJ2-7; D remains ambiguous. Germline loops: CDR1 SGHDT, CDR2 YYEEEE. The CDR3 totals 15 residues. V lost 4 bases and J lost 2, with 16 bases in between. In DNA, the CDR3 is TGTGCCAGCAGCCCCCCGTTTGGTCCAACCTACGAGCAGTACTTC. Residues: CASSPPFGPTYEQYF.